This T cell receptor beta chain was sequenced for a study of T cell clonality in common variable immunodeficiency. The study, taken as a whole, reports: Reportedly, TCR beta sequences from common variable immunodeficiency showed fewer deletions and N-nucleotide insertions.

This clone was detected a few times. Its antigen remains unidentified. The read terminates 3 residues before the CDR3 end, so the remaining end is supplied by the germline J gene. CVID and control samples used equivalent genomic DNA input. Profiling relied on immunoSEQ multiplex PCR, and the TCRdb table lists in-frame clones only, not all of them. The table lists more than 20,000 clones, with no singletons. The germline CDR1 and CDR2 sequences are SGHTA and FQGNSA. With V trimmed by 0 bases and J by 4 bases, 3 bases remained unmatched. The CDR3 is 17 amino acids. V usage is TRBV7-2 and J usage is TRBJ2-2; 12 bases map to TRBD2. Sequenced input: peripheral blood mononuclear cells. This sequence was found in a human donor with common variable immunodeficiency. The CDR3 is CASSLATSGSPTGELFF. The part of the CDR3 DNA that was read is TGTGCCAGCAGCTTAGCGACTAGCGGGAGCCCCACCGGGGAG.